This is a list of T cell receptor beta chains from one sample in a study of T cell clusters in autoimmune cytopenias. TCRdb reprocessed the multiplex PCR reads, with one entry per CDR3 protein and no DNA. The sample holds several thousand distinct CDR3 sequences. The same sample was also studied in work on T cell repertoires in aging, cancer and after chemotherapy.

The sample comprised peripheral blood. The origin of the receptors is a human donor in good health. CDR3s include the opening cysteine and the closing phenylalanine or tryptophan. Fields, in order: clone size, V gene, J gene, CDR3 protein. A row's size may be missing; if present it is once, few, many or a size class.

clone size: .
V gene: TRBV5-1
J gene: TRBJ1-2
CDR3 protein: CASSLVVSGSGYTF

clone size: medium-sized
V gene: TRBV6-5
J gene: TRBJ1-6
CDR3 protein: CASSYGIDSPLHF

clone size: .
V gene: TRBV30
J gene: TRBJ2-7
CDR3 protein: CAWSSGQGPYEQYF

clone size: .
V gene: TRBV18
J gene: TRBJ1-5
CDR3 protein: CASSPTDSNQPQHF

clone size: .
V gene: TRBV10-3
J gene: TRBJ2-5
CDR3 protein: CAIRGSGGDQETQYF

clone size: .
V gene: TRBV5-6
J gene: TRBJ2-4
CDR3 protein: CASSLERRGDIQYF

clone size: medium-sized
V gene: TRBV19
J gene: TRBJ2-1
CDR3 protein: CASSLSGRWVNEQFF

clone size: .
V gene: TRBV6-4
J gene: TRBJ2-1
CDR3 protein: CASSEENHNEQFF

clone size: .
V gene: TRBV18
J gene: TRBJ1-5
CDR3 protein: CASSRMLNQPQHF

clone size: .
V gene: TRBV6-1
J gene: TRBJ1-4
CDR3 protein: CASTTRDGVIEKLFF

clone size: medium-sized
V gene: TRBV11-1
J gene: TRBJ2-1
CDR3 protein: CASSPPGTGMTNEQFF

clone size: medium-sized
V gene: TRBV19
J gene: TRBJ2-1
CDR3 protein: CASNTGVTSYNEQFF

clone size: .
V gene: TRBV5-6
J gene: TRBJ2-3
CDR3 protein: CASRLGAGASTDTQYF

clone size: .
V gene: TRBV6-1
J gene: TRBJ2-5
CDR3 protein: CASSGPGGETQYF

clone size: .
V gene: TRBV5-6
J gene: TRBJ2-2
CDR3 protein: CASSSPASGDGELFF

clone size: .
V gene: TRBV15
J gene: TRBJ1-5
CDR3 protein: CATSRDQQPQHF

clone size: .
V gene: TRBV18
J gene: TRBJ1-1
CDR3 protein: CASSLQPLALNTEAFF

clone size: .
V gene: TRBV19
J gene: TRBJ2-1
CDR3 protein: CASRALTYNEQFF

clone size: .
V gene: TRBV5-5
J gene: TRBJ2-5
CDR3 protein: CASSPTSGRKETQYF

clone size: .
V gene: TRBV19
J gene: TRBJ2-1
CDR3 protein: CASSIGTSRGRNEQFF

clone size: .
V gene: TRBV6-1
J gene: TRBJ2-5
CDR3 protein: CASSEGPGEETQYF

clone size: .
V gene: TRBV6-6
J gene: TRBJ2-3
CDR3 protein: CASSYSGGMQYF

clone size: .
V gene: TRBV6-6
J gene: TRBJ2-3
CDR3 protein: CASSYSLKAGRTDTQYF

clone size: .
V gene: TRBV15
J gene: TRBJ2-3
CDR3 protein: CATRRDFPTDTQYF

clone size: medium-sized
V gene: TRBV19
J gene: TRBJ2-3
CDR3 protein: CASTSLLSGRQGDTQYF

clone size: .
V gene: TRBV6-5
J gene: TRBJ1-3
CDR3 protein: CASSGGRGNTIYF

clone size: .
V gene: TRBV19
J gene: TRBJ2-1
CDR3 protein: CASSRIPGQGVSEQFF

clone size: .
V gene: TRBV12-3/TRBV12-4
J gene: TRBJ1-3
CDR3 protein: CASRPRTGFGNTIYF

clone size: .
V gene: TRBV18
J gene: TRBJ2-5
CDR3 protein: CASSPPTWSGQQETQYF

clone size: .
V gene: TRBV20-1
J gene: TRBJ2-5
CDR3 protein: CSAGDSGGGETQYF

clone size: medium-sized
V gene: TRBV19
J gene: TRBJ2-3
CDR3 protein: CASSSRADTQYF

clone size: .
V gene: TRBV6-2/TRBV6-3
J gene: TRBJ2-5
CDR3 protein: CASGRLLMGETQYF

clone size: large
V gene: TRBV29-1
J gene: TRBJ2-3
CDR3 protein: CSALAGGPGDTQYF

clone size: medium-sized
V gene: TRBV6-5
J gene: TRBJ2-3
CDR3 protein: CASSYSFSGRAGLDTQYF

clone size: .
V gene: TRBV7-2
J gene: TRBJ2-5
CDR3 protein: CASRPGDSGRETQYF

clone size: medium-sized
V gene: TRBV19
J gene: TRBJ2-2
CDR3 protein: CATRYGGANTGELFF

clone size: .
V gene: TRBV27
J gene: TRBJ2-7
CDR3 protein: CASSTRGEQYF